These 24 T cell receptor beta chains originate from one sample sequenced in a study of Ad26.COV2.S vaccination and SARS-CoV-2 variants. Treatment described: roughly 18 received Ad26.COV2.S at low or high dose, single or two shots; roughly five received placebo; per-sample allocation not given. Collection of samples fell on day 63 after the first vaccine or placebo injection. Some clones are missing from TCRdb's copy, which holds only in-frame ones; the method was immunoSEQ multiplex PCR. The table lists 350,000 to 500,000 clones, 75% to 95% of them singletons. Sequenced here: peripheral blood, sampled in a trial of Ad26.COV2.S vaccine versus placebo. Receptor source: a person aged 18-65 years who received the Ad26.COV2.S COVID-19 vaccine or a placebo.

The genes are TRBV28 and TRBJ1-2; D is unclear. Germline-derived CDR1 and CDR2 are MDHEN and SYDVKM. Trimming pared 7 bases from V and 10 bases from J, leaving 16 bases between. CDR3 length: 12 amino acids. CDR3 sequence reads: CASIIGGGLYTF. CDR3 nucleotide sequence: TGTGCCAGCATTATCGGAGGAGGGCTCTACACCTTC.

This chain joins TRBV5-1 and TRBJ2-5; 15 nucleotides line up with TRBD2. Trimming took 4 bases from V and 5 from J; bases not matched to a gene: 9. The CDR3 extends over 17 amino acids. From germline, CDR1 is SGHRS and CDR2 YFSETQ. As DNA, the CDR3 is TGCGCCAGCAGCCTACGGACTAGCGGGAGGGCCGGTGAGACCCAGTACTTC. Amino acids: CASSLRTSGRAGETQYF.

V is TRBV7-9 and J is TRBJ2-3; TRBD1 matches at 8 bases. The CDR3 length is 15 residues. Germline assignment: CDR1 SEHNR and CDR2 FQNEAQ (reference sequence). The V segment lost 2 bases and the J segment 4 bases; nucleotides outside the gene matches: 5. The CDR3 loop is CASSLQGAVADTQYF. The CDR3 DNA sequence: TGTGCCAGCAGCTTACAGGGGGCGGTGGCAGATACGCAGTATTTT. The full variable domain, in which reference TRBV7-9 and TRBJ2-3 provide the parts outside the CDR3, is DTGVSQNPRHKITKRGQNVTFRCDPISEHNRLYWYRQTLGQGPEFLTYFQNEAQLEKSRLLSDRFSAERPKGSFSTLEIQRTEQGDSAMYLCASSLQGAVADTQYFGPGTRLTVL.

V usage is TRBV2 and J usage is TRBJ1-2; possible D gene TRBD1, 6 bases. Per the germline V gene, CDR1 is SNHLY and CDR2 is FYNNEI. Trimming cost V 6 bases and J 4 bases, with 21 bases left between them. This CDR3 spans 16 amino acids. The CDR3 here is CASSEYLSGVPYGYTF. The CDR3 coding sequence is TGTGCCAGCAGCGAGTATTTGTCAGGGGTCCCCTATGGCTACACCTTC.

This clone has a handful of counts. This chain uses TRBV2 with TRBJ1-1; D remains unclear. Germline V gene sequence: CDR1 SNHLY, CDR2 FYNNEI. The V and J ends lost 3 bases and 1 base respectively, with 6 bases between them. The CDR3 extends over 13 amino acids. CDR3 coding DNA: TGTGCCAGCAGTGAGTCCGGGAACACTGAAGCTTTCTTT. It translates to CASSESGNTEAFF.

This clone was detected once. The chain combines TRBV30 with TRBJ2-2, with D hard to call. Germline values: CDR1 GTSNPN, CDR2 SVGIG (reference sequence). This CDR3 has 14 amino acids. V lost 3 bases to trimming and J lost 5 bases, with 13 bases between them. CDR3 sequence: CAWRTERWTGELFF. CDR3 DNA sequence: TGTGCCTGGAGGACCGAGAGATGGACCGGGGAGCTGTTTTTT.

This chain uses TRBV5-5 with TRBJ2-2, with unresolved D. Germline V lookup: CDR1 SGHKS, CDR2 YYEKEE (reference sequence). This CDR3 has 12 residues. Trimming cost V 4 bases and J 5 bases, with 6 bases left between them. CDR3 loop: CASSTQTGELFF. CDR3 in DNA: TGTGCCAGCAGCACCCAAACCGGGGAGCTGTTTTTT.

The chain uses TRBV7-9 and TRBJ1-2, with D perhaps TRBD1 (5 bases). Between the trimmed V and J ends, which lost 0 bases and 0 bases, there was a span of 11 bases. Germline CDR1 is SEHNR and CDR2 is FQNEAQ (reference sequence). The CDR3 has 16 residues. CDR3 residues: CASSLARGGTNYGYTF. As DNA, the CDR3 is TGTGCCAGCAGCTTAGCACGGGGGGGAACTAACTATGGCTACACCTTC.

The V and J genes are TRBV6-2 or TRBV6-3 and TRBJ2-7; TRBD2 matches at 13 bases. Trimming removed 5 bases from V and 0 bases from J; junction bases left unmatched: 7. This CDR3 has 17 amino acids. Germline CDR1 is MNHEY and CDR2 is SVGEGT. This CDR3 is CASSGQRTSGSSYEQYF. The CDR3 bases are TGTGCCAGCAGTGGACAAAGGACTAGCGGGAGCTCCTACGAGCAGTACTTC.

This rearrangement joins TRBV18 to TRBJ2-2, with 8 bases that match TRBD2. This CDR3 contains 16 residues. V gave up 3 bases and J gave up 4 bases; unmatched junction bases: 7. In germline, CDR1 is KGHSH, CDR2 LQKENI. CDR3 sequence: CASSPNAGGVTGELFF. The CDR3 coding sequence is TGTGCCAGCTCACCGAATGCGGGAGGAGTCACCGGGGAGCTGTTTTTT.

The chain recombines TRBV3-1 (or the pseudogene TRBV3-2) with TRBJ2-1; TRBD2 aligns across 12 bases. In germline, CDR1 is LGHDT, CDR2 YNNKEL (reference sequence). The CDR3 spans 16 residues. With V trimmed by 2 bases and J by 5 bases, 4 bases remained unmatched. CDR3 nucleotides: TGTGCCAGCAGCCAAAGACTAGCGGGAGACGACAATGAGCAGTTCTTC. This gives the protein CASSQRLAGDDNEQFF.

The chain joins TRBV7-2 to TRBJ2-7; 9 positions match TRBD2. CDR3 length: 14 residues. V trimming: 5 bases; J trimming: 4 bases; junction bases outside the gene matches: 6. Per the germline V gene, CDR1 is SGHTA and CDR2 is FQGNSA. The CDR3 region is CASSMSGRWYEQYF. The CDR3, as DNA: TGTGCCAGCAGCATGAGCGGGAGGTGGTACGAGCAGTACTTC.

The rearrangement uses TRBV10-3 and TRBJ2-5; the D is unclear. Trimming took 2 bases from V and 1 from J, leaving 11 bases between them. The CDR3 has 15 amino acids. Germline V gene sequence: CDR1 ENHRY, CDR2 SYGVKD. The CDR3 loop is CAISEGRQIQETQYF. In DNA form, the CDR3 reads TGTGCCATCAGTGAGGGCAGGCAAATCCAAGAGACCCAGTACTTC.

The chain recombines TRBV4-1 with TRBJ1-6; 7 bases map to TRBD1. The germline CDR1 and CDR2 sequences are MGHRA and YSYEKL. CDR3 length: 18 amino acids. The junction had 6 bases not matched to a gene; V was cut back by 0 bases and J by 1 base. CDR3 protein: CASSQDPRGFSYNSPLHF. CDR3 in DNA: TGCGCCAGCAGCCAAGATCCCAGGGGGTTTTCCTATAATTCACCCCTCCACTTT.

The J gene is TRBJ1-4, the V gene TRBV6-5; 9 bases line up with TRBD1. There are 16 residues in the CDR3. Germline-derived CDR1 and CDR2 are MNHEY and SVGAGI. After removal of 4 bases from V and 5 bases from J, the junction contained 8 bases not matched to a gene. Here the CDR3 reads CASSSSDRGWNEKLFF. The CDR3 DNA is TGTGCCAGCAGTTCCTCAGACAGGGGGTGGAATGAAAAACTGTTTTTT.

This sequence joins TRBV15 and TRBJ2-5; the D gene is possibly TRBD2 (5 bases). Germline V gene data show CDR1 as LNHNV and CDR2 as YYDKDF (reference sequence). The ends were cut back, 1 base at V and 2 bases at J, with 11 bases in the middle. This CDR3 spans 15 amino acids. Here the CDR3 DNA reads TGTGCCACCAGCAGAGGAATCGGACTTCAAGAGACCCAGTACTTC. Its translation: CATSRGIGLQETQYF.

Turning to this clone: A read error may account for a junction end that differs from germline. This chain connects TRBV6-1 to TRBJ2-2; D not resolved. CDR1 is MNHNS, CDR2 SASEGT, per germline. This CDR3 has 12 amino acids. As DNA, the CDR3 is TGTGCCAGCACTGAAAGGCTCGGGGAGCTGTTTTTT. Protein product: CASTERLGELFF.

The chain is built from TRBV4-1 and TRBJ2-2; TRBD1 is a possible D gene (6 bases). The germline V gene encodes CDR1 MGHRA and CDR2 YSYEKL. Trimming took off 0 bases at V and 6 bases at J, with 20 bases between the two ends. CDR3 length: 18 residues. The CDR3 DNA is TGCGCCAGCAGCCAAGAAGACCCAGGGGCTAGGAATTCCGGGGAGCTGTTTTTT. Translation gives CASSQEDPGARNSGELFF.

The J gene is TRBJ2-7, the V gene TRBV3-1 (or the pseudogene TRBV3-2), with 10 bases fitting TRBD1. Per germline, CDR1 LGHDT and CDR2 YNNKEL (reference sequence). This CDR3 comprises 14 residues. V lost 4 bases to trimming and J lost 4 bases; unmatched junction nucleotides: 4. This chain's CDR3 is CASSPGTGVYEQYF. The CDR3 DNA follows: TGTGCCAGCAGCCCTGGGACAGGGGTTTACGAGCAGTACTTC.

The chain recombines TRBV10-2 with TRBJ2-7; 8 bases fit TRBD2. Per germline, CDR1 WSHSY and CDR2 SAAADI. The V gene end was trimmed by 7 bases and the J gene end by 0 bases; junction bases not matched to a gene: 2. The CDR3 is made up of 13 amino acids. The CDR3: CASTSGSSYEQYF. CDR3 bases: TGCGCCAGCACCAGCGGGAGCTCCTACGAGCAGTACTTC.

This clone was seen just once. V usage is TRBV10-3 and J usage is TRBJ2-7, with 13 bases matching TRBD2. V was clipped by 2 bases and J by 3 bases; unmatched bases: 7. From germline, CDR1 is ENHRY and CDR2 SYGVKD. There are 17 residues in the CDR3. CDR3 residues: CAISEATSGRALYEQYF. The CDR3 coding sequence is TGTGCCATCAGTGAGGCTACTAGCGGGAGGGCCCTCTACGAGCAGTACTTC.

The genes are TRBV28 and TRBJ1-3; no firm D call. V was cut by 6 bases and J by 0 bases, with 9 bases left in between. CDR1 MDHEN and CDR2 SYDVKM come from the germline V gene. The CDR3 spans 14 residues. The CDR3, as DNA: TGTGCCAGCAGGGTCAGACCCTCTGGAAACACCATATATTTT. Translating it yields CASRVRPSGNTIYF.

This rearrangement joins TRBV11-2 to TRBJ2-7, with TRBD2 as a possible D gene (6 bases). CDR1 is SGHAT, CDR2 FQNNGV, per germline. This CDR3 has 15 residues. The V end lost 4 bases, the J end lost 4 bases, and 17 bases lay between the germline ends. The CDR3 region is CASSSPGSGEYEQYF. CDR3 coding DNA: TGTGCCAGCAGCTCCCCTGGTAGCGGAGAGTACGAGCAGTACTTC.

The chain employs TRBV15 and TRBJ2-3; 11 bases fit TRBD2. Germline CDR1 LNHNV, CDR2 YYDKDF (reference sequence). The J segment lost 6 bases and the V segment lost 1 base, leaving 15 bases of the junction unmatched. The CDR3 is made up of 19 amino acids. For the CDR3, the DNA is TGTGCCACCAGCAGAGCGAGCAAGACTAGCGGGACCCCGGTGGATACGCAGTATTTT. Protein product: CATSRASKTSGTPVDTQYF.